This record concerns one T cell receptor (beta chain) sequence. TCRdb keeps only in-frame clones here, not all; method: immunoSEQ multiplex PCR. The sample lists some 240,000 clones; about three quarters were seen once. V trimming: 3 bases; J trimming: 4 bases; junction bases outside the gene matches: 7. Germline CDR1 and CDR2: SGHRS and YFSETQ. The CDR3 runs 15 residues. These data come from a study of blood T cell repertoires in COVID-19. V usage is TRBV5-1 and J usage is TRBJ2-3; 8 nucleotides align to TRBD1. Material: peripheral blood. The sequence was obtained from a woman aged 70-85 years with acute or convalescent COVID-19. Written as DNA, the CDR3 is TGCGCCAGCAGCTACGCAGGGGGCAACGCAGATACGCAGTATTTT. Protein: CASSYAGGNADTQYF.